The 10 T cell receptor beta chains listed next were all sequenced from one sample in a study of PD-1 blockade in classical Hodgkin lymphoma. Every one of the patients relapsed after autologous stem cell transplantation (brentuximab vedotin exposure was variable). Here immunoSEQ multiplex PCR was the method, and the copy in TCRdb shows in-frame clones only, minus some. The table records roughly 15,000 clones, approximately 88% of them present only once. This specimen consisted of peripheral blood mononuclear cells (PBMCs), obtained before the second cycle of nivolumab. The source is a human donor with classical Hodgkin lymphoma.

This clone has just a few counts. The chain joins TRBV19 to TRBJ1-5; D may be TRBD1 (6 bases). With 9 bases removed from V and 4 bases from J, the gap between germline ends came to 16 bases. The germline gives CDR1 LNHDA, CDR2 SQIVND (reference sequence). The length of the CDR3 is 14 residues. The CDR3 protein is CASTGTLANQPQHF. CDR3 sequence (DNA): TGTGCCAGCACCGGGACATTGGCAAATCAGCCCCAGCATTTT.

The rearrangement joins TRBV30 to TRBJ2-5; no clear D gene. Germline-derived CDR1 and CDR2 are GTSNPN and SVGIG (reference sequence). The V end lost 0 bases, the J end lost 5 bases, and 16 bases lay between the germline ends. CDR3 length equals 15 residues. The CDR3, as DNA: TGTGCCTGGAGTGTAGGTGGCACGATGATCGAGACCCAGTACTTC. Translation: CAWSVGGTMIETQYF.

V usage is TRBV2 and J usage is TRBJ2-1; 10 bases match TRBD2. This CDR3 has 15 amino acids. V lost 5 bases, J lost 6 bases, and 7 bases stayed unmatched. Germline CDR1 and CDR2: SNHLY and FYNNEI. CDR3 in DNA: TGTGCCAGCAGTCTAGCGGGAGTAAGAAGCAATGAGCAGTTCTTC. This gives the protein CASSLAGVRSNEQFF.

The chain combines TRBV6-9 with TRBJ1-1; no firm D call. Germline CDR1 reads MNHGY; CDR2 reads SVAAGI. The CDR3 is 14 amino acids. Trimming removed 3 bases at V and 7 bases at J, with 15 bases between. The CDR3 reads CASSYLTEVREAFF. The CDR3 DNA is TGTGCCAGCAGTTACCTGACCGAAGTCCGTGAAGCTTTCTTT.

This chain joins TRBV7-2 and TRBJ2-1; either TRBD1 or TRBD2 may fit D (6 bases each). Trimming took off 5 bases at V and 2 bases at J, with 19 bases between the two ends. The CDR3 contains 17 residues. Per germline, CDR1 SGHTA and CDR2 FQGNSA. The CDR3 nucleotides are TGTGCCAGCAGCCCCCGGCATGTCGGGGGCGCCTACAATGAGCAGTTCTTC. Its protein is CASSPRHVGGAYNEQFF.

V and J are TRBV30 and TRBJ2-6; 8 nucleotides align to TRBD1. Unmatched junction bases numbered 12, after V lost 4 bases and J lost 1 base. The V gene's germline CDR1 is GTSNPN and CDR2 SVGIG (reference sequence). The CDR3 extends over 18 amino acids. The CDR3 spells CAWTLWTGRRSGANVLTF. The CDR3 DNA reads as TGTGCCTGGACCCTCTGGACAGGGAGGAGGTCTGGGGCCAACGTCCTGACTTTC.

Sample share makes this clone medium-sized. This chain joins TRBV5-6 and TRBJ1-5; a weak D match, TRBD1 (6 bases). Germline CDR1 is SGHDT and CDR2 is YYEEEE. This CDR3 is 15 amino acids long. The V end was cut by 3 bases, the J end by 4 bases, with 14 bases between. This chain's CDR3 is CASSWGGHGNQPQHF. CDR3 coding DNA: TGTGCCAGCAGCTGGGGGGGACATGGTAATCAGCCCCAGCATTTT.

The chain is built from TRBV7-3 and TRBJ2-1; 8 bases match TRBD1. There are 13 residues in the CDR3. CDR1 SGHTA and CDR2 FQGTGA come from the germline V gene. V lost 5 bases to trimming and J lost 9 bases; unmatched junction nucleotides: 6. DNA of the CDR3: TGTGCCAGCAGCGCAGGGGGCGGAGGTGAGCAGTTCTTC. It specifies CASSAGGGGEQFF.

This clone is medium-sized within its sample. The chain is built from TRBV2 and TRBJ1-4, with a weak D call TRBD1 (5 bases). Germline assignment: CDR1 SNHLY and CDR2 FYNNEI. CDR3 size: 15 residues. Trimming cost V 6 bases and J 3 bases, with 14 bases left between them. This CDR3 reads CASSLYRNSNEKLFF. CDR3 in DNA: TGTGCCAGCAGCCTCTACAGGAACTCTAATGAAAAACTGTTTTTT.

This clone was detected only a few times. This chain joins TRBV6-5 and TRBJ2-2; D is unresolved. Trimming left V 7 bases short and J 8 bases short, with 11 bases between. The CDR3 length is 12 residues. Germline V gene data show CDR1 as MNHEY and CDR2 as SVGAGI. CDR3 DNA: TGTGCCAGCACGCCTACCTCGGGGGAGCTGTTTTTT. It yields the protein CASTPTSGELFF.